This T cell receptor beta chain was identified in a study of cytomegalovirus exposure and HLA in healthy donors. The PCR made use of 60 Vbeta and 13 Jbeta primers. Method: immunoSEQ multiplex PCR; TCRdb's copy keeps in-frame clones and lacks some. This sample has some 150,000 clones, with around 73% found just once. Germline values: CDR1 SGHVS, CDR2 FQNEAQ. V trimming: 6 bases; J trimming: 1 base; junction bases outside the gene matches: 10. The CDR3 spans 18 residues. Concerning this clone: The antigen remains unidentified.

Notes on the study in general: The majority of TCR sequences were rare, yet some public TCRs appeared in many donors.

The chain has TRBV7-8 and TRBJ2-1; 12 bases fit TRBD2. The clonotype originates from a female donor in good health and CMV-seronegative. The sequenced sample consisted of PBMCs. The CDR3 DNA is TGTGCCAGCAGTAGTCTAGCGGGAGGGCCCGGTTCCTACAATGAGCAGTTCTTC. Encoded protein: CASSSLAGGPGSYNEQFF.